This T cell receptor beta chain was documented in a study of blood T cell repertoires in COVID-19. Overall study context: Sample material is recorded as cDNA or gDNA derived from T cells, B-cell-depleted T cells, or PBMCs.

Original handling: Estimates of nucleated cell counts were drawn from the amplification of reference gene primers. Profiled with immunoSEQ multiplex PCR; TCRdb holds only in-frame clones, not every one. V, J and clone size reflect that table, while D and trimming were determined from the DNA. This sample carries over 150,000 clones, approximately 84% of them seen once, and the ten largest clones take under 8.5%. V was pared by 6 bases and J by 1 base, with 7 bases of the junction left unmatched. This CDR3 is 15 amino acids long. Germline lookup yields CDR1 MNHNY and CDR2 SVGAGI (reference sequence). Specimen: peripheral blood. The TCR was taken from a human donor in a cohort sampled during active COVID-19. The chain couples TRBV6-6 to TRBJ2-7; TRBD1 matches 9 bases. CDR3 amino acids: CASRPGTGYSYEQYF. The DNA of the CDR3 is TGTGCCAGCAGGCCCGGGACAGGGTATTCCTACGAGCAGTACTTC.